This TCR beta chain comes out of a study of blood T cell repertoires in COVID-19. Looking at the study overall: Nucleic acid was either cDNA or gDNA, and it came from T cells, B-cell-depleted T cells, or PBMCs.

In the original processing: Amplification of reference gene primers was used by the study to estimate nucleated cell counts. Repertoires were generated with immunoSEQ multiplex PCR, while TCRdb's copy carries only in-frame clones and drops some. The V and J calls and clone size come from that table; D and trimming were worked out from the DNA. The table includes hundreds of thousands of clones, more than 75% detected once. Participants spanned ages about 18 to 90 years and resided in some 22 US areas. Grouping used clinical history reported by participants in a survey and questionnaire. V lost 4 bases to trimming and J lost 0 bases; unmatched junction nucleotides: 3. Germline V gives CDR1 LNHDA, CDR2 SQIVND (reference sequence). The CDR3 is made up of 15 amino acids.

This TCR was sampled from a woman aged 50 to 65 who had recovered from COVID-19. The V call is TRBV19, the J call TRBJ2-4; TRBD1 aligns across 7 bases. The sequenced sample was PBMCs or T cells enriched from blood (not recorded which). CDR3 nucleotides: TGTGCCAGTAGTAAACAGGGGATAGCCAAAAACATTCAGTACTTC. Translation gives CASSKQGIAKNIQYF.